This entry features one T cell receptor (beta chain) sequence. Deletions cut 4 bases from V and 7 bases from J, with 9 bases between. The germline CDR1 and CDR2 sequences are MGHRA and YSYEKL. The CDR3 loop spans 12 amino acids. During active infection, Seattle patients enrolled and were then monitored through disease. This entry comes from a study of blood T cell repertoires in COVID-19. The overall study: Specimens from acute and convalescent COVID-19 originated in the United States, Italy and Spain. Sample material is recorded as cDNA or gDNA derived from T cells, B-cell-depleted T cells, or PBMCs.

Per the original data handling: Reference gene primer amplification gave estimated nucleated cell counts. Produced via immunoSEQ multiplex PCR; TCRdb's table is partial and in-frame only. The D gene and trimming were derived from the DNA, and the V and J assignments and clone size from that table. This table holds about 270,000 clones, 65% to 90% found once. This chain joins TRBV4-1 and TRBJ2-3; D is ambiguous. This TCR was recovered from a woman in her 70s with COVID-19, enrolled during active disease. The sample comprised peripheral blood. Here the CDR3 DNA reads TGCGCCAGCAGCCCCGGAGCGCATACGCAGTATTTT. Residues: CASSPGAHTQYF.